Following are 11 T cell receptor beta chains from one sample sequenced in a study of identical twins. TCRdb used MiXCR to reprocess the 5' RACE reads, holding one entry per CDR3 protein. The sample shows some 200,000 distinct CDR3 sequences, around 6.9% of them seen only once. This sample also appeared in a second study, on yellow fever vaccine responses in identical twins.

The sequenced sample consisted of memory (CD45RO+) T cells sorted from blood. The receptors shown here come from a woman aged 18-35 years in good health.

This clonotype was recorded a few times. This chain connects TRBV5-1 to TRBJ2-3; 8 nucleotides align to TRBD1. Germline assignment: CDR1 SGHRS and CDR2 YFSETQ. This CDR3 has 16 amino acids. The ends lost 0 bases at V and 1 base at J; junction bases unmatched: 4. CDR3 residues: CASSLEQGGGTDTQYF. The CDR3 DNA reads as TGCGCCAGCAGCTTGGAACAGGGGGGAGGCACAGATACGCAGTATTTT.

The sample holds a few counts of this clonotype. The chain links TRBV9 to TRBJ2-3; TRBD1 aligns across 7 bases. V was pared by 1 base and J by 5 bases, with 4 bases of the junction left unmatched. CDR3 length equals 14 residues. Germline CDR1 is SGDLS and CDR2 is YYNGEE. The CDR3, as DNA: TGTGCCAGCAGCGTATCCAGGGGGAAAGATACGCAGTATTTT. Its translation: CASSVSRGKDTQYF.

The rearrangement joins TRBV5-1 to TRBJ2-1; TRBD2 matches 7 bases. Germline assignment: CDR1 SGHRS and CDR2 YFSETQ. J lost 3 bases, V lost 0 bases, and 3 bases had no gene match. The CDR3 has 15 residues. CDR3 sequence reads: CASSLALASYNEQFF. DNA of the CDR3: TGCGCCAGCAGCTTGGCACTAGCGAGCTACAATGAGCAGTTCTTC.

The V gene is TRBV5-5, the J gene TRBJ1-5; no clear D gene. V was shortened by 3 bases and J by 11 bases, with 18 bases between the two germline ends. CDR1 is SGHKS and CDR2 is YYEKEE in the germline V gene (reference sequence). This CDR3 is built from 14 residues. The CDR3 reads CASSSDLFTRAQHF. The CDR3 DNA sequence: TGTGCCAGCAGCTCGGATCTTTTCACTAGGGCCCAGCATTTT.

This clonotype was detected ten times or more. A read error may account for a junction end that differs from germline. This sequence joins TRBV7-7 and TRBJ2-1; D is unclear. The CDR3 is made up of 14 amino acids. Germline CDR1 and CDR2: SSHAT and FNYEAQ (reference sequence). The DNA for the CDR3 is TGTGCTAGCAGCTTATTAAGCTCCTACAATGAGCAGTTCTTC. It translates to CASSLLSSYNEQFF.

This clonotype was seen a handful of times. This rearrangement joins TRBV6-2 or TRBV6-3 to TRBJ2-3; 7 positions match TRBD2. Losses at the gene ends were 4 bases for V and 0 bases for J; bases not matched to a gene: 4. This CDR3 spans 15 amino acids. Germline V gene lookup returns CDR1 MNHEY and CDR2 SVGEGT. CDR3 sequence (DNA): TGTGCCAGCAGTTCAGGGAGGGCTAGCACAGATACGCAGTATTTT. Translated, it gives CASSSGRASTDTQYF.

This clonotype has a count of ten or more. The chain uses TRBV7-9 and TRBJ2-4; 8 nucleotides align to TRBD2. The CDR3 has 14 amino acids. After removal of 3 bases from V and 5 bases from J, the junction contained 3 bases not matched to a gene. The germline gives CDR1 SEHNR, CDR2 FQNEAQ (reference sequence). The CDR3 DNA is TGTGCCAGCAGCTTTTCCGGGGGGGAAAACATTCAGTACTTC. This sequence encodes CASSFSGGENIQYF.

This clonotype was picked up many times. The genes are TRBV7-9 and TRBJ1-1, with D unresolved. The V gene lost 5 bases and the J gene lost 5 bases, with 12 bases spanning the gap. Germline-derived CDR1 and CDR2 are SEHNR and FQNEAQ (reference sequence). CDR3 size: 13 residues. CDR3 region: CASSKPAGTEAFF. The CDR3, as DNA: TGTGCCAGCAGCAAACCCGCGGGGACTGAAGCTTTCTTT.

This rearrangement joins TRBV20-1 to TRBJ2-1, with 11 bases identical to TRBD2. This CDR3 spans 17 amino acids. CDR1 and CDR2 from the germline V gene are DFQATT and SNEGSKA (reference sequence). Trimming at V came to 1 base and at J to 0 bases, leaving 5 bases not matched to a gene. The CDR3 DNA is TGCAGTGCTAGAGGGGGGACTAGCGGAGGCTCCTACAATGAGCAGTTCTTC. Amino acid sequence: CSARGGTSGGSYNEQFF.

The table lists this clonotype with a few counts. The chain uses TRBV27 and TRBJ1-4; no firm D call. The CDR3 has 11 residues. Germline V CDR1 and CDR2: MNHEY, SMNVEV (reference sequence). The V gene lost 8 bases and the J gene lost 4 bases, with 5 bases spanning the gap. The CDR3 coding sequence is TGTGCCAGCGGACTTAATGAAAAACTGTTTTTT. Encoded protein: CASGLNEKLFF.

This clonotype was seen repeatedly, ten times or more. The V and J genes are TRBV10-3 and TRBJ2-7; 10 nucleotides agree with TRBD2. Trimming removed 5 bases from V and 5 bases from J; junction bases left unmatched: 3. Germline CDR1 reads ENHRY; CDR2 reads SYGVKD. The CDR3 runs to 13 residues. CDR3 coding DNA: TGTGCCATCAGTCCTCTAGCGGGGGACGAGCAGTACTTC. It is translated as CAISPLAGDEQYF.